A single sample is the source of the 24 T cell receptor beta chains below, sequenced in a study of blood T cell repertoires in COVID-19. This table comes from immunoSEQ multiplex PCR, and its TCRdb copy is limited to in-frame clones, with some not included. This sample has approximately 67,000 clones, with approximately 91% found just once. Sequenced sample: peripheral blood. The receptors here all came from a human donor in a cohort sampled during active COVID-19.

The chain recombines TRBV4-1 with TRBJ2-7; D may be TRBD2 (5 bases). Per germline, CDR1 MGHRA and CDR2 YSYEKL. The ends were cut back, 0 bases at V and 3 bases at J, with 12 bases in the middle. The CDR3 is 15 residues long. CDR3 coding DNA: TGCGCCAGCAGCCAAGAGGGAGAGGGCGTCTACGAGCAGTACTTC. Its translation: CASSQEGEGVYEQYF.

V and J are TRBV7-2 and TRBJ2-2; D not resolved. Germline CDR1 and CDR2: SGHTA and FQGNSA. CDR3 length: 14 amino acids. Trimming pared 4 bases from V and 2 bases from J, leaving 8 bases between. The CDR3 coding sequence is TGTGCCAGCAGCTCTTACAGAAACACCGGGGAGCTGTTTTTT. This translates into CASSSYRNTGELFF.

The rearrangement uses TRBV5-1 and TRBJ2-3, with a weak D call TRBD2 (6 bases). Germline V gene data show CDR1 as SGHRS and CDR2 as YFSETQ. The CDR3 has 15 amino acids. V was pared by 5 bases and J by 2 bases, with 15 bases between. CDR3 amino acids: CASRETSLNTDTQYF. CDR3 coding DNA: TGCGCCAGCAGAGAAACTAGCTTGAACACAGATACGCAGTATTTT.

Notes on this clone: One end of the junction does not line up with germline, which may come from a read error. The V and J genes are TRBV7-7 and TRBJ2-7; 12 bases match TRBD1. Germline CDR1 reads SSHAT; CDR2 reads FNYEAQ (reference sequence). The CDR3 is made up of 18 amino acids. DNA of the CDR3: TGTGCTAGCAGCTTAGTTCGGGACAGGGGGCGGCTGAGCAACGAGCAGTACTTC. Its protein product is CASSLVRDRGRLSNEQYF.

The rearrangement uses TRBV5-1 and TRBJ1-1, with D possibly TRBD1 on 5 matching bases. CDR1 is SGHRS and CDR2 is YFSETQ in the germline V gene. V lost 2 bases and J lost 4, with 12 bases in between. CDR3 length equals 14 residues. CDR3 region: CASSFLGVGTEAFF. The CDR3 DNA follows: TGCGCCAGCAGCTTTTTAGGGGTGGGCACTGAAGCTTTCTTT.

This chain connects TRBV6-5 to TRBJ1-5; no firm D call. The V end lost 2 bases, the J end lost 2 bases, and 10 bases lay between the germline ends. CDR3 length: 15 residues. CDR1 and CDR2 from the germline V gene are MNHEY and SVGAGI. CDR3 sequence reads: CASSYRWEGNQPQHF. In nucleotides, the CDR3 is TGTGCCAGCAGTTACCGTTGGGAGGGCAATCAGCCCCAGCATTTT.

This clone was seen once. The chain joins TRBV4-3 to TRBJ1-1, with D perhaps matching TRBD1 (5 bases). Germline CDR1 LGHNA, CDR2 YSLEER. The CDR3 has 15 amino acids. Trimming took 4 bases from V and 3 from J, leaving 15 bases between them. CDR3 sequence reads: CASSLGGGRDTEAFF. Written as DNA, the CDR3 is TGCGCCAGCAGCCTGGGCGGGGGAAGGGACACTGAAGCTTTCTTT.

The J gene is TRBJ2-1, the V gene TRBV9; possible D gene TRBD2, 5 bases. The V gene's germline CDR1 is SGDLS and CDR2 YYNGEE. This CDR3 region has 19 residues. V was shortened by 0 bases and J by 5 bases, with 24 bases between the two germline ends. DNA of the CDR3: TGTGCCAGCAGCGTAGCGTCCTCGACCCGGGGTCAATTTGACAATGAGCAGTTCTTC. As protein: CASSVASSTRGQFDNEQFF.

The V call is TRBV14, the J call TRBJ2-5; D might be TRBD2 (6 bases). The CDR3 has 15 amino acids. Germline CDR1 reads SGHDN; CDR2 reads FVKESK. V lost 4 bases to trimming and J lost 4 bases, with 16 bases between them. CDR3 bases: TGTGCCAGCAGCCTTTACGAATCAGCGGGAGAGACCCAGTACTTC. Encoded protein: CASSLYESAGETQYF.

The chain couples TRBV14 to TRBJ2-1; maybe TRBD1 (6 bases). With 5 bases removed from V and 1 base from J, the gap between germline ends came to 15 bases. Germline CDR1 SGHDN, CDR2 FVKESK. The CDR3 length is 16 residues. CDR3: CASSFRTATSYNEQFF. DNA of the CDR3: TGTGCCAGCAGCTTCAGGACAGCTACTTCCTACAATGAGCAGTTCTTC.

V usage is TRBV29-1 and J usage is TRBJ2-1, with D perhaps TRBD2 (5 bases). The V gene lost 8 bases and the J gene lost 0 bases, with 17 bases spanning the gap. This CDR3 region has 15 residues. The germline CDR1 and CDR2 sequences are SQVTM and ANQGSEA. CDR3 bases: TGCAGCCACCACTCGCGGGCTCGCTCCTACAATGAGCAGTTCTTC. It is translated as CSHHSRARSYNEQFF.

The chain links TRBV9 to TRBJ2-7; D call uncertain. CDR3 size: 14 residues. V was cut by 4 bases and J by 2 bases, with 13 bases left in between. The V gene's germline CDR1 is SGDLS and CDR2 YYNGEE. The DNA for the CDR3 is TGTGCCAGCAGCTCGACTCCCAGAACCTACGAGCAGTACTTC. The encoded protein is CASSSTPRTYEQYF.

The chain couples TRBV7-9 to TRBJ2-1; 8 bases line up with TRBD1. Germline lookup yields CDR1 SEHNR and CDR2 FQNEAQ (reference sequence). The CDR3 is made up of 17 amino acids. V shed 6 bases, J shed 3 bases, and the junction held 13 bases outside the gene matches. The CDR3 coding sequence is TGTGCCAGCAGGTCCTTTCAGGGGGCGCGGGGCTACAATGAGCAGTTCTTC. This encodes CASRSFQGARGYNEQFF.

This rearrangement joins TRBV10-3 to TRBJ2-3; D is ambiguous. There are 11 residues in the CDR3. Germline V gives CDR1 ENHRY, CDR2 SYGVKD. Trimming cost V 5 bases and J 6 bases, with 6 bases left between them. The CDR3 loop reads CAISRSDTQYF. CDR3 DNA sequence: TGTGCCATCAGTCGGTCCGATACGCAGTATTTT.

The rearrangement joins TRBV6-6 to TRBJ1-3, with D perhaps matching TRBD1 (5 bases). CDR3 length: 16 residues. Germline-derived CDR1 and CDR2 are MNHNY and SVGAGI (reference sequence). V gave up 2 bases and J gave up 4 bases, with 15 bases separating them. CDR3 sequence reads: CASSYNLGRAGNTIYF. The CDR3 nucleotides are TGTGCCAGCAGTTACAATTTGGGCAGGGCCGGAAACACCATATATTTT.

The rearrangement uses TRBV4-1 and TRBJ1-5; TRBD1 is a possible D gene (5 bases). Deletions cut 5 bases from V and 8 bases from J, with 16 bases between. Germline CDR1 reads MGHRA; CDR2 reads YSYEKL. The CDR3 contains 14 residues. For the CDR3, the DNA is TGCGCCAGCAGCTTAAGTAGGGGCCTCGAGCCCCAGCATTTT. Translated: CASSLSRGLEPQHF.

The chain employs TRBV10-3 and TRBJ2-7, with D possibly TRBD2 on 5 matching bases. Trimming left V 4 bases short and J 6 bases short, with 19 bases between. CDR1 is ENHRY, CDR2 SYGVKD, per germline. The CDR3 has 15 amino acids. The CDR3 DNA follows: TGTGCCATCAGTGGTGGCGGGCGCCAAGATGGCGAGCAGTACTTC. Its translation: CAISGGGRQDGEQYF.

V gene TRBV28 combines with J gene TRBJ1-4; 9 bases line up with TRBD1. V was pared by 11 bases and J by 3 bases, with 4 bases of the junction left unmatched. Germline V lookup: CDR1 MDHEN, CDR2 SYDVKM. The CDR3 sequence is 13 residues long. CDR3 in amino acids: CAFRDRANEKLFF. CDR3 nucleotides: TGTGCCTTCCGGGACAGGGCTAATGAAAAACTGTTTTTT.

V gene TRBV7-2 combines with J gene TRBJ1-2; D possibly corresponds to TRBD1 (5 bases). V lost 5 bases to trimming and J lost 3 bases, with 22 bases between them. Germline CDR1 and CDR2: SGHTA and FQGNSA. The CDR3 consists of 17 residues. The CDR3 nucleotides are TGTGCCAGCAGCCCGGGTATCGGGGTCGGGGGTTACTATGGCTACACCTTC. This gives the protein CASSPGIGVGGYYGYTF.

This rearrangement joins TRBV7-2 to TRBJ1-2; the match to TRBD1 covers 12 bases. Germline V CDR1 and CDR2: SGHTA, FQGNSA. There are 15 residues in the CDR3. With V trimmed by 4 bases and J by 6 bases, 6 bases remained unmatched. The CDR3 spells CASSSGTGGRDGYTF. CDR3 nucleotides: TGTGCCAGCAGCTCCGGGACAGGGGGCCGGGATGGCTACACCTTC.

This chain links TRBV5-1 with TRBJ2-3; D not resolved. The V end lost 2 bases, the J end lost 2 bases, and 6 bases lay between the germline ends. CDR3 length: 13 amino acids. Germline values: CDR1 SGHRS, CDR2 YFSETQ. CDR3 nucleotide sequence: TGCGCCAGCAGCTTTCTTTCCACAGATACGCAGTATTTT. Its translation is CASSFLSTDTQYF.

J is TRBJ1-2 and V is TRBV27; tentatively, D is TRBD1 (6 bases). This CDR3 is 15 amino acids long. Trimming stripped 0 bases from V and 7 bases from J, with 15 bases between. CDR1 is MNHEY, CDR2 SMNVEV, per germline (reference sequence). This CDR3 is CASSLSVTGRGGYTF. The CDR3 nucleotides are TGTGCCAGCAGTTTATCTGTCACAGGGCGAGGTGGCTACACCTTC.

The chain is built from TRBV6-5 and TRBJ2-2; D is possibly TRBD1 (5 bases). This CDR3 is built from 15 residues. The V gene lost 8 bases and the J gene lost 0 bases, with 13 bases spanning the gap. Germline V gene lookup returns CDR1 MNHEY and CDR2 SVGAGI. The CDR3 spells CASPTDYANTGELFF. In DNA, the CDR3 is TGTGCCAGCCCGACAGATTACGCGAACACCGGGGAGCTGTTTTTT.

In DNA form, the CDR3 reads TGTGCCAGCTCACCTCTTAGCGGGGAAAGCGAGCAGTACTTC. Its protein is CASSPLSGESEQYF. The chain employs TRBV18 and TRBJ2-7, with TRBD2 matching 8 bases. The J segment lost 6 bases and the V segment lost 3 bases, leaving 7 bases of the junction unmatched. The CDR3 is 14 amino acids. CDR1 KGHSH and CDR2 LQKENI come from the germline V gene.